The clone carrying this T cell receptor (beta chain) showed up many times. Amplified regions were TCR beta CDR3 sequences from RNA transcripts. The HTBI primer set served for first-round RT-PCR of the TCR CDR3. TCRdb analysed the multiplex PCR reads with MiXCR anew, one entry per CDR3 protein. The sample holds about 420,000 distinct CDR3 sequences, about a sixth seen once. This entry belongs to a study of T cells in Graves' hyperthyroidism and ophthalmopathy. The diagnostic basis comprised clinical symptoms, serum thyroxine and TRAb, thyroid ultrasound and orbital computed tomography. Trimming removed 4 bases from V and 5 bases from J; junction bases left unmatched: 4. Germline CDR1 is SGHKS and CDR2 is YYEKEE (reference sequence). CDR3 length: 13 residues.

The specimen sequenced was blood. The receptor's source is a woman under 30 with Graves' hyperthyroidism. The chain carries TRBV5-5 and TRBJ2-7, with 9 bases aligning to TRBD1. In DNA form, the CDR3 reads TGTGCCAGCAGCGGCCGGGACAGGGACGAGCAGTACTTC. Translation: CASSGRDRDEQYF.